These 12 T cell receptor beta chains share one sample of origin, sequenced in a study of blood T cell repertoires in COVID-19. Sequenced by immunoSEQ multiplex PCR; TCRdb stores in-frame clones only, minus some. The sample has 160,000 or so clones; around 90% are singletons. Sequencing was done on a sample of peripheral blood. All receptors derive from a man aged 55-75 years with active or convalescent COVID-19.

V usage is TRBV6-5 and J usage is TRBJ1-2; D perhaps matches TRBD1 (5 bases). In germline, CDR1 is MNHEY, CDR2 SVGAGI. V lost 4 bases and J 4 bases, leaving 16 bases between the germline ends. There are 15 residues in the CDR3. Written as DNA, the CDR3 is TGTGCCAGCAGTTCCACAGGCGGGGTTGGCTATGGCTACACCTTC. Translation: CASSSTGGVGYGYTF.

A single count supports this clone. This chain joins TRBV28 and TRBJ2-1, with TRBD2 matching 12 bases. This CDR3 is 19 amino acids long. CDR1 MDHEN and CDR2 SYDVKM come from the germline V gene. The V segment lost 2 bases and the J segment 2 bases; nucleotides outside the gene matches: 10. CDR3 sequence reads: CASSLITSGRSQTYNEQFF. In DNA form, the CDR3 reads TGTGCCAGCAGTTTAATCACTAGCGGGAGGTCCCAAACCTACAATGAGCAGTTCTTC.

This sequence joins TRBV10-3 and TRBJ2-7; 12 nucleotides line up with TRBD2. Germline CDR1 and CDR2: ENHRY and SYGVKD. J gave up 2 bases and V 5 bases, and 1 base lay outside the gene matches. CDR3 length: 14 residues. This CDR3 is CAISRTSGTYEQYF. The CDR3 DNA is TGTGCCATCAGTCGGACTAGCGGGACCTACGAGCAGTACTTC.

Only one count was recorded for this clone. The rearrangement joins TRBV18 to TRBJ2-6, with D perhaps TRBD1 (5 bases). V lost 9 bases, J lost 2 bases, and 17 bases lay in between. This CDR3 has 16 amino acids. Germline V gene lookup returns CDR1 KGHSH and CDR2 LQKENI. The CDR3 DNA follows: TGTGCCAGTCCTAAAACCCCAGGGACTGGGGCCAACGTCCTGACTTTC. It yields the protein CASPKTPGTGANVLTF.

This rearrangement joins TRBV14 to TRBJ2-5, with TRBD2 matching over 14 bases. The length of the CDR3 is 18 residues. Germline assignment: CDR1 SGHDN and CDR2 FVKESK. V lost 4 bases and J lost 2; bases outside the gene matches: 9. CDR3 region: CASSLTGTSGSRQETQYF. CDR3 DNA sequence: TGTGCCAGCAGCCTGACCGGGACTAGCGGGAGTCGGCAAGAGACCCAGTACTTC.

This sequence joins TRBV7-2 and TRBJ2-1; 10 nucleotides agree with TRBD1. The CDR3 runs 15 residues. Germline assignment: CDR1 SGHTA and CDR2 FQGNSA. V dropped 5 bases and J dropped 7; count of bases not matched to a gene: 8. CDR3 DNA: TGTGCCAGCAGCCCCAGACAGGGGGCGGTTAATGAGCAGTTCTTC. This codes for CASSPRQGAVNEQFF.

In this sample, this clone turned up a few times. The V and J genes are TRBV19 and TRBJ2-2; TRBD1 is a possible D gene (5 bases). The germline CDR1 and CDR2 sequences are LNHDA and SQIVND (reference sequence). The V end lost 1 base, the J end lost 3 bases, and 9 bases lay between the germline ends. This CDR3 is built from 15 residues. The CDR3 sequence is CASSIGGADTGELFF. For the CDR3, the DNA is TGTGCCAGTAGTATAGGGGGCGCGGACACCGGGGAGCTGTTTTTT.

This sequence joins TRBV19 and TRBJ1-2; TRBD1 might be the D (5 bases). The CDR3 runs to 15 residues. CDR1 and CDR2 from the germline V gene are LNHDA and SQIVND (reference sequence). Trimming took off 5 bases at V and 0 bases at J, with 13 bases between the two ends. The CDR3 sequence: CASSPRTLANYGYTF. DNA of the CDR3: TGTGCCAGTAGTCCTCGGACACTCGCTAACTATGGCTACACCTTC.

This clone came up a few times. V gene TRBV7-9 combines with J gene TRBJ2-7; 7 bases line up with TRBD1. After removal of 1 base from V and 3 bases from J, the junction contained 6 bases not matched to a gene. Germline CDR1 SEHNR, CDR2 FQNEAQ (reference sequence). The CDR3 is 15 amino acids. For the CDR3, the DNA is TGTGCCAGCAGCTTAGGCGACAGGGCACGCTACGAGCAGTACTTC. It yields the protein CASSLGDRARYEQYF.

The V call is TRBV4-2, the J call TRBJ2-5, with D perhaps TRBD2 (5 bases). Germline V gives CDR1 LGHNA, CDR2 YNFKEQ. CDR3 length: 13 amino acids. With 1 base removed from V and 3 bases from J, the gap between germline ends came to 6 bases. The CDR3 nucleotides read TGTGCCAGCAGCCAAGGGGGAGAAGAGACCCAGTACTTC. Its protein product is CASSQGGEETQYF.

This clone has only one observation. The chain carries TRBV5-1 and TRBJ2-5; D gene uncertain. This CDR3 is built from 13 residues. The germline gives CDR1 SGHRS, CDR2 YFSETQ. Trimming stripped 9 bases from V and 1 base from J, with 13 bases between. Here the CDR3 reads CATAYSTQETQYF. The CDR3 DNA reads TGCGCCACCGCGTACTCCACCCAAGAGACCCAGTACTTC.

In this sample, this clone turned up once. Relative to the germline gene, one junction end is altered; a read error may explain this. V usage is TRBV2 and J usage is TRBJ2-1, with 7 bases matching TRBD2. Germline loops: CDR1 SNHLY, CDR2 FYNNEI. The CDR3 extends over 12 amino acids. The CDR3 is CASRVASGEKFF. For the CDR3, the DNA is TGTGCCAGCAGGGTTGCTAGCGGTGAGAAGTTCTTC.